This TCR beta chain was identified in a study of cytomegalovirus exposure and HLA in healthy donors (dated by TCRdb to the late 2010s). Describing the broader study: According to an earlier analysis of 587 of the donors, about 179 million T cells yielded 100 million or so unique TCR beta sequences and approximately 280 Gb of sequence data. An early release that covered 500 to 800 HLA-typed donors contained 250 to 350 gigabases of sequencing data and approximately 85 million unique TCR sequences. The genetic ancestry cluster associated with self-reported Caucasian donors included 70% to 85% of the 398 genotyped donors. The study aimed to test whether cataloging public T cell receptors could reveal signatures of past pathogen exposure. The study used immunosequencing to profile the T cell repertoires of several hundred subjects and linked those repertoires to cytomegalovirus serostatus. A separate validation cohort of over 95 different subjects was used in addition to the 666-subject first cohort. To predict cytomegalovirus infection status, the study combined high-throughput TCR immunosequencing, statistical association of individual TCRs with disease status, and machine learning. A later analysis re-examined previously published TCR beta repertoires from about 670 donors and added high-resolution HLA genotyping to investigate patterns of TCR occurrence. Rather than using new phenotypic data, the later analysis identified candidate immune exposures from TCR beta sequences and from how often those sequences occurred across donors. In an earlier analysis of over 550 of the donors, high-throughput TCR beta sequencing was used to judge whether each TCR beta V gene segment behaved as functional or pseudogenic. Donor age, sex, ethnicity and CMV serostatus were compiled alongside the repertoire data. A later genetic analysis took genome-wide SNP genotypes for about three fifths of the roughly 700 donors and used that subset as a discovery cohort. Every repertoire in the discovery cohort had been generated on one and the same sequencing platform. Both class I and class II loci were covered by HLA typing, at four-digit resolution. Typing coverage varied by locus: roughly 629-640 donors for A, B, C, DRB1 and DQB1; more than 500 for DQA1; over 600 for DPA1; 400 to 480 for DPB1. Roughly 5 DR-DQ haplotypes were handled as single units for association and clustering because linkage in the cohort was strong. On average, roughly 240,000 unique TCR beta nucleotide sequences were sequenced per donor among about 400 genotyped donors of the cohort, with roughly 18% of those sequences being non-productive.

Concerning this clone itself: The clone's antigen remains unknown. Nothing much larger sits one base from this clone, and base qualities are not available.

Based on the germline V gene, the CDR1 and CDR2 sequences are MDHEN and SYDVKM. The CDR3 contains 16 residues, cysteine and phenylalanine counted. Kept here is only the CDR3 DNA, which spans 48 bases and is read in frame from base 1. V trim: 3 bases; J trim: 3 bases; unmatched bases: 8. What the authors observed across the whole study: In a later genetic analysis, fewer N-insertions in productive TCRs were reported among donors in an Asian-associated ancestry cluster than the roughly 710-donor mean. In a later analysis, most CMV-associated TCR beta chains were found to appear HLA-restricted, with HLA associations seemingly driven largely by CMV exposure. A total of 150 to 200 TCR beta chains were listed by the study as associated with cytomegalovirus. This cohort had only TCR beta chains sequenced, and the lack of alpha or paired-chain data limited which features could be detected. When HLA alleles, especially DR and DQ, strongly co-occurred, attributing TCR associations to individual alleles was difficult. Broadly in line with IMGT annotations, most TCR beta V segments showed up in productive rearrangements about 87% or about 30% of the time in an earlier analysis of about 500 of the donors. A later genetic analysis associated a missense DCLRE1C variant with V-gene and J-gene trimming of TCR beta chains, and an independent cohort replicated the association. While some public TCRs were present in many individuals, most TCR sequences turned up only very rarely across donors. At a false discovery rate of 0.05, a later analysis linked about 16,000 TCR beta sequences to specific HLA alleles. In a later analysis, HLA-associated TCR beta chains were found to be more clonally expanded and to have lower generation probabilities than equally common non-associated chains. Because counts were too low, some 17 rarely observed V segments, including chromosome 9 orphons, were left out of the earlier analysis of over 550 of the donors. The presence/absence analyses assumed that sequencing depth was roughly uniform across donors, and that assumption may not be true. The only immune exposure information available for the cohort was CMV serostatus. Some IMGT-functional V segments, including TRBV6-2 and TRBV6-3, could not be distinguished by the 87-base-pair reads and were therefore excluded. The classifier was reported to diagnose cytomegalovirus status with high specificity and sensitivity in both the original cohort and the validation cohort. According to a later analysis, parvovirus B19, influenza, CMV and Epstein-Barr virus appeared linked to several top co-occurrence clusters. The authors suggested that the approach could potentially be generalized to other disease states and immunological phenotypes. In a later analysis, TCR association rates were found to vary across HLA loci, with the most associated TCRs seen for DRB1 alleles and the fewest for HLA-C alleles. Because HLA typing was missing for some donors at each locus, association tests included only the typed subset. Correlated functional status among segregating V segments might be attributable to linkage disequilibrium, but an unknown experimental factor could not be ruled out. A further reported finding was that TCR beta sequences accurately predicted the HLA-A and HLA-B alleles for most subjects in the first cohort. A group of highly shared sequence variants was considered likely to be a technical artifact of the sequencing pipeline. In vitro tests confirmed that a few of the cytomegalovirus-associated TCR beta chains recognize cytomegalovirus antigens.

Library prep was done by the immunoSEQ multiplex PCR assay. For the multiplex PCR, a mixture combining 60 forward primers for TCR Vbeta segments and 13 reverse primers for TCR Jbeta segments was used. A multiplex PCR assay on genomic DNA amplified the CDR3 region of rearranged TCR beta genes. On the Illumina HiSeq System, the amplified TCR beta libraries were sequenced as 87-base-pair reads. The source study handled its data this way. In a later analysis, tens of millions of unique TCR beta chains were counted across the 650 to 750 repertoires, and roughly 11 million of these chains were shared by at least two donors. Raw reads were error-corrected and collapsed into unique sequences with a nearest-neighbor algorithm that merged closely related sequences to remove PCR and sequencing errors. CDR3 sequences were aligned to IMGT reference sequences to assign V, D and J gene segments. For a sequence to be retained, at least a six-nucleotide match to both a V gene segment and a J gene segment was required. Rearrangements were classified as productive when the CDR3 lacked stop codons and remained in frame with V and J, and all other rearrangements were classified as non-productive. Following IMGT convention, CDR3 was defined as the stretch from the second conserved V-encoded cysteine to the conserved J-encoded phenylalanine. The earlier analysis of roughly 590 of the donors excluded sequences that lacked an unambiguous match to a single V gene segment. An earlier analysis of 587 of the donors called V segments functional above 56.7% productive rearrangements and segregating when the between-donor standard deviation exceeded 5%. A statistical classification framework was built for diagnosing cytomegalovirus status from the catalog of TCR beta chain sequences. In a later analysis, V and J genes were assigned by comparing TCR nucleotide sequences against IMGT/GENE-DB human TR gene sequences. A later analysis assigned CDR3 sequences and most-parsimonious VDJ recombination scenarios with the TCRdist pipeline. In a later analysis, every TCR beta chain was defined by the combination of its CDR3 amino acid sequence and its V-gene family, and reads without a unique V-gene family were dropped. A later analysis removed several hundred highly shared, low-generation-probability nucleotide sequences to deal with suspected cross-contamination and a sequencing artifact. In a later analysis, a clonal expansion index was calculated for each public chain from normalized within-repertoire ranks of inferred template counts. In a later analysis, generation probabilities were computed using a VDJ recombination model fitted to out-of-frame rearrangements, and the results were checked against IGoR. A later analysis scored TCR-TCR, TCR-HLA and TCR-CMV co-occurrence with hypergeometric tests, applying a repertoire-size bias correction to TCR pairs. A later analysis estimated false discovery rates by permuting HLA or CMV assignments 20 times. In a later analysis, co-occurring TCRs were grouped using DBSCAN, with TCRdist sequence similarity added in when clustering inside HLA-allele-positive subsets. Repertoires with fewer than 30,000 or more than 120,000 public chains were left out of co-occurrence clustering, as were four to six repertoires with anomalous nucleotide sharing. The source is immuneACCESS, and TCRdb retained only in-frame sequences with V and J called. Part of the clones is not carried over; for the studies checked, unresolved V genes explain less than half of this, and the remainder is unexplained. V, J and clone size are taken as reported in that table, and D and trimming were inferred from the DNA itself. This sample gives about 120,000 clones in total; over 80% of them show up just once. The ten largest clones add up to over 15% of the sample.

The cohort consisted of 670 or so healthy bone marrow donors. Cohort members were all nominally healthy when sampled, although unrecorded immune exposures were likely present. The donor was CMV seropositive and belonged to the group of around 300 seropositive cohort members. Every donor gave a peripheral blood sample, and the peripheral blood mononuclear cells from that sample were used for TCR beta sequencing. Genomic DNA extraction from the blood cell samples was performed with the Qiagen DNeasy Blood Extraction Kit. The receptor was derived from a man in his late teens or twenties in good health and CMV-seropositive. What was sequenced was PBMCs. The sequence links TRBV28 to TRBJ1-5; TRBD1 lines up with 7 middle nucleotides. The CDR3 corresponds to CASSFRKGQFNQPQHF. The bases read TGTGCCAGCAGTTTTCGTAAGGGACAGTTCAATCAGCCCCAGCATTTT.